One sample yielded the 6 T cell receptor beta chains listed below, sequenced in a study of post-analysis software for immune sequencing data. General study findings and limits: TRBV segments more frequent in patients than in controls numbered roughly 5 and included TRBV5-6, TRBV5-1 and TRBV20-1.

Their specific antigens are unknown. cDNA libraries of TCR beta carried unique molecular identifiers. TCRdb re-called the PCR reads through MiXCR, storing one row per CDR3 protein. The sample gives some 690,000 distinct CDR3 sequences, about 60% of which show up once; over 9% is in the top ten. The sequenced sample consisted of blood. These receptors were taken from a girl between 2 and 10 years old with multiple sclerosis.

The rearrangement joins TRBV27 to TRBJ2-1; D gene ambiguous. From germline, CDR1 is MNHEY and CDR2 SMNVEV (reference sequence). V lost 8 bases to trimming and J lost 8 bases, with 13 bases between them. The CDR3 length is 12 residues. The CDR3 sequence is CASGHSTYEQFF. The CDR3 DNA reads as TGTGCCAGCGGCCACTCGACGTATGAGCAGTTCTTC.

CDR3 residues: CASSQDPDGYTF. CDR3 in DNA: TGCGCCAGCAGCCAAGATCCAGATGGCTACACCTTC. V and J are TRBV4-3 and TRBJ1-2, with no clear D. CDR1 and CDR2 (germline): LGHNA, YSLEER. This CDR3 is 12 amino acids long. Trimming cost V 0 bases and J 6 bases, with 5 bases left between them.

The chain is built from TRBV5-1 and TRBJ2-1, with 11 bases fitting TRBD2. Trimming removed 3 bases from V and 0 bases from J; junction bases left unmatched: 17. This CDR3 has 21 residues. CDR1 is SGHRS and CDR2 is YFSETQ in the germline V gene. The CDR3 bases are TGCGCCAGCAGCTCCTCTGAAGGACTAGCGGGTGTCCTTGTCTCCTACAATGAGCAGTTCTTC. This codes for CASSSSEGLAGVLVSYNEQFF.

The chain combines TRBV20-1 with TRBJ2-1; 12 nucleotides match TRBD2. In germline, CDR1 is DFQATT, CDR2 SNEGSKA (reference sequence). This CDR3 is 16 amino acids long. V was clipped by 6 bases and J by 9 bases; unmatched bases: 15. CDR3 in DNA: TGCAGTGCCATAGAGGCCCGGACTAGCGGGGTGGGTGAGCAGTTCTTC. Amino acids: CSAIEARTSGVGEQFF.

V usage is TRBV9 and J usage is TRBJ2-1; no reliable D call. The germline V and J ends were trimmed by 0 bases and 1 base, with 8 bases remaining between them. Per germline, CDR1 SGDLS and CDR2 YYNGEE. There are 15 residues in the CDR3. DNA of the CDR3: TGTGCCAGCAGCGTAGGGGCGGTTTCCTACAATGAGCAGTTCTTC. Its protein is CASSVGAVSYNEQFF.

This clonotype was seen only a few times. V and J are TRBV11-2 and TRBJ2-1; D perhaps matches TRBD1 (6 bases). The CDR3 loop spans 13 amino acids. The germline gives CDR1 SGHAT, CDR2 FQNNGV. Trimming took 3 bases from V and 7 from J, leaving 10 bases between them. This CDR3 reads CASSFLTGNEQFF. DNA of the CDR3: TGTGCCAGCAGCTTCTTAACAGGGAATGAGCAGTTCTTC.